A selection of T cell receptor beta chains follows, all from one sample in a study of shared clonotypes between healthy human individuals. Only in-frame clones appear in the TCRdb table, and some are missing; sequencing was by immunoSEQ multiplex PCR. The sample comprises around 2.5 million clones, approximately 94% of which are singletons, and approximately 0.37% rests with the top ten. The specimen sequenced was naive CD4+ T cells from PBMCs. Receptors were obtained from a man between 18 and 29 years old in good health. Some clones in this sample may be carry-over from other donors' samples. Both conserved end residues are part of each CDR3. The D gene is left open where the match is weak. Part of the rows lack a size; the others show once, few, many or a class for expanded clones.

clone_size: -
d_call: -
j_call: TRBJ2-3
v_call: TRBV15
cdr3_aa: CATSSGSGDTQYF
cdr3_nt: TGTGCCACCAGTTCGGGTTCAGGGGATACGCAGTATTTT

clone_size: -
d_call: TRBD1
j_call: TRBJ1-2
v_call: TRBV5-1
cdr3_aa: CASSRGEQGAYGYTF
cdr3_nt: TGCGCCAGCAGCCGCGGCGAACAGGGGGCTTATGGCTACACCTTC

clone_size: -
d_call: TRBD1
j_call: TRBJ2-1
v_call: TRBV4-3
cdr3_aa: CASSQQGTGTYNEQFF
cdr3_nt: TGCGCCAGCAGCCAACAAGGGACAGGGACCTACAATGAGCAGTTCTTC

clone_size: -
d_call: -
j_call: TRBJ2-7
v_call: TRBV5-4
cdr3_aa: CASSLGSSTYEQYF
cdr3_nt: TGTGCCAGCAGCTTGGGATCCTCTACCTACGAGCAGTACTTC

clone_size: -
d_call: -
j_call: TRBJ1-1
v_call: TRBV7-8
cdr3_aa: CASSLEGSGTEAFF
cdr3_nt: TGTGCCAGCAGCTTAGAAGGGTCGGGAACTGAAGCTTTCTTT

clone_size: -
d_call: -
j_call: TRBJ2-6
v_call: TRBV28
cdr3_aa: CASSLFAAGLRGANVLTF
cdr3_nt: TGTGCCAGCAGTTTATTCGCCGCAGGGTTAAGGGGGGCCAACGTCCTGACTTTC

clone_size: -
d_call: -
j_call: TRBJ1-5
v_call: TRBV18
cdr3_aa: CASSQGGPFYNQPQHF
cdr3_nt: TGTGCCAGCTCCCAAGGCGGTCCCTTCTACAATCAGCCCCAGCATTTT

clone_size: few
d_call: -
j_call: TRBJ1-1
v_call: TRBV11-2
cdr3_aa: CASSLDLGTEAFF
cdr3_nt: TGTGCCAGCAGCTTAGATCTCGGGACTGAAGCTTTCTTT

clone_size: -
d_call: -
j_call: TRBJ2-4
v_call: TRBV5-4
cdr3_aa: CASSTQGGPKNIQYF
cdr3_nt: TGTGCCAGCAGCACACAGGGAGGTCCTAAAAACATTCAGTACTTC

clone_size: -
d_call: TRBD2
j_call: TRBJ2-3
v_call: TRBV6-1
cdr3_aa: CASSEAGSGGRF
cdr3_nt: TGTGCCAGCAGTGAAGCTGGTAGCGGGGGGCGTTTT

clone_size: -
d_call: -
j_call: TRBJ2-6
v_call: TRBV11-1
cdr3_aa: CASSFSPGRTRSGANVLTF
cdr3_nt: TGTGCCAGCAGCTTCTCCCCGGGACGGACTCGCTCTGGGGCCAACGTCCTGACTTTC

clone_size: -
d_call: -
j_call: TRBJ1-3
v_call: TRBV7-2
cdr3_aa: CASSSFGGSGNTIYF
cdr3_nt: TGTGCCAGCAGCTCATTCGGGGGTTCTGGAAACACCATATATTTT

clone_size: -
d_call: TRBD1
j_call: TRBJ1-4
v_call: TRBV7-9
cdr3_aa: CASSRPGQGNEKLFF
cdr3_nt: TGTGCCAGCAGCCGTCCGGGACAGGGTAATGAAAAACTGTTTTTT

clone_size: -
d_call: TRBD2
j_call: TRBJ2-7
v_call: TRBV18
cdr3_aa: CASSPSLAGGSYEQYF
cdr3_nt: TGTGCCAGCTCACCGTCACTAGCGGGAGGTTCCTACGAGCAGTACTTC

clone_size: -
d_call: -
j_call: TRBJ2-4
v_call: TRBV2
cdr3_aa: CASSEERTVNIQYF
cdr3_nt: TGTGCCAGCAGTGAAGAGAGGACAGTCAACATTCAGTACTTC

clone_size: -
d_call: -
j_call: TRBJ2-3
v_call: TRBV28
cdr3_aa: CASSLRSTDTQYF
cdr3_nt: TGTGCCAGCAGTTTACGGTCCACAGATACGCAGTATTTT

clone_size: -
d_call: -
j_call: TRBJ2-1
v_call: TRBV5-1
cdr3_aa: CASSAIPGPNEQFF
cdr3_nt: TGCGCCAGCAGCGCGATTCCGGGACCCAATGAGCAGTTCTTC

clone_size: -
d_call: TRBD1
j_call: TRBJ2-7
v_call: TRBV11-2
cdr3_aa: CASSSTGAARYEQYF
cdr3_nt: TGTGCCAGCAGCTCAACAGGGGCCGCGCGCTACGAGCAGTACTTC

clone_size: -
d_call: -
j_call: TRBJ1-1
v_call: TRBV14
cdr3_aa: CASSPLGQMNTEAFF
cdr3_nt: TGTGCCAGCAGCCCCTTAGGGCAGATGAACACTGAAGCTTTCTTT

clone_size: -
d_call: TRBD2
j_call: TRBJ2-7
v_call: TRBV11-3
cdr3_aa: CASSSQAGGEQYF
cdr3_nt: TGTGCCAGCAGCTCCCAAGCGGGGGGGGAGCAGTACTTC

clone_size: -
d_call: -
j_call: TRBJ1-6
v_call: TRBV7-3
cdr3_aa: CASSLTGQDSPLHF
cdr3_nt: TGTGCCAGCAGCTTAACAGGCCAGGATTCACCCCTCCACTTT

clone_size: -
d_call: -
j_call: TRBJ2-2
v_call: TRBV19
cdr3_aa: CASSIRVPPFTGELFF
cdr3_nt: TGTGCCAGTAGTATCAGGGTACCTCCCTTCACCGGGGAGCTGTTTTTT

clone_size: -
d_call: TRBD2
j_call: TRBJ2-5
v_call: TRBV11-3
cdr3_aa: CASSLPRGGQETQYF
cdr3_nt: TGTGCCAGCAGTTTACCCCGGGGGGGTCAAGAGACCCAGTACTTC

clone_size: -
d_call: TRBD1
j_call: TRBJ1-5
v_call: TRBV5-1
cdr3_aa: CASSLQGAGQPQHF
cdr3_nt: TGCGCCAGCAGCCTTCAGGGGGCCGGACAGCCCCAGCATTTT

clone_size: -
d_call: TRBD2
j_call: TRBJ2-1
v_call: TRBV11-1
cdr3_aa: CASSLRGLAGNEQFF
cdr3_nt: TGTGCCAGCAGCTTGAGGGGCCTAGCGGGTAATGAGCAGTTCTTC

clone_size: -
d_call: TRBD2
j_call: TRBJ2-5
v_call: TRBV5-1
cdr3_aa: CASSFGLAGLQETQYF
cdr3_nt: TGCGCCAGCAGCTTCGGACTAGCGGGACTCCAAGAGACCCAGTACTTC

clone_size: -
d_call: -
j_call: TRBJ1-1
v_call: TRBV28
cdr3_aa: CASSLVTARGEAFF
cdr3_nt: TGTGCCAGCAGTTTAGTTACAGCCCGGGGTGAAGCTTTCTTT

clone_size: -
d_call: -
j_call: TRBJ2-6
v_call: TRBV4-1
cdr3_aa: CASSQSIAGANVLTF
cdr3_nt: TGCGCCAGCAGCCAGTCCATTGCTGGGGCCAACGTCCTGACTTTC

clone_size: -
d_call: -
j_call: TRBJ1-2
v_call: TRBV7-9
cdr3_aa: CASSNDRQKKGFYTF
cdr3_nt: TGTGCCAGCAGCAACGACCGACAAAAAAAAGGGTTCTACACCTTC

clone_size: once
d_call: TRBD1
j_call: TRBJ2-1
v_call: TRBV7-3
cdr3_aa: CASSTTGGHNEQFF
cdr3_nt: TGTGCCAGCAGTACGACAGGGGGCCACAATGAGCAGTTCTTC

clone_size: once
d_call: -
j_call: TRBJ2-3
v_call: TRBV7-9
cdr3_aa: CASSLQGDSDTQYF
cdr3_nt: TGTGCCAGCAGCTTACAGGGTGACTCAGATACGCAGTATTTT

clone_size: -
d_call: -
j_call: TRBJ1-1
v_call: TRBV6-1
cdr3_aa: CASSTREWGVRAFF
cdr3_nt: TGTGCCAGCAGTACCAGGGAGTGGGGCGTGAGGGCTTTCTTT

clone_size: -
d_call: TRBD2
j_call: TRBJ2-1
v_call: TRBV30
cdr3_aa: CAWTYRRTGGEQFF
cdr3_nt: TGTGCCTGGACTTACCGTCGGACGGGGGGTGAGCAGTTCTTC

clone_size: -
d_call: TRBD1
j_call: TRBJ1-2
v_call: TRBV7-9
cdr3_aa: CASGKIQGASGYGYTF
cdr3_nt: TGTGCCAGCGGCAAAATCCAGGGGGCTAGCGGCTATGGCTACACCTTC

clone_size: -
d_call: TRBD2
j_call: TRBJ2-2
v_call: TRBV29-1
cdr3_aa: CSVVTSGNTGELFF
cdr3_nt: TGCAGCGTTGTCACTAGCGGGAACACCGGGGAGCTGTTTTTT

clone_size: -
d_call: TRBD1
j_call: TRBJ2-2
v_call: TRBV7-8
cdr3_aa: CASSLVVGDSTGELFF
cdr3_nt: TGTGCCAGCAGCTTAGTTGTCGGGGACAGCACCGGGGAGCTGTTTTTT

clone_size: -
d_call: -
j_call: TRBJ1-3
v_call: TRBV5-6
cdr3_aa: CASSFRGSLSGNTIYF
cdr3_nt: TGTGCCAGCAGCTTTAGGGGAAGTCTCTCTGGAAACACCATATATTTT

clone_size: -
d_call: -
j_call: TRBJ1-1
v_call: TRBV9
cdr3_aa: CASSGGQGAFF
cdr3_nt: TGTGCCAGCAGCGGGGGACAAGGAGCTTTCTTT

clone_size: -
d_call: TRBD2
j_call: TRBJ2-1
v_call: TRBV14
cdr3_aa: CASSQDRAGRSSYNEQFF
cdr3_nt: TGTGCCAGCAGCCAAGATCGAGCCGGGAGGAGCTCCTACAATGAGCAGTTCTTC

clone_size: -
d_call: -
j_call: TRBJ1-4
v_call: TRBV18
cdr3_aa: CASSPFQGATNEKLFF
cdr3_nt: TGTGCCAGCTCACCATTCCAGGGCGCAACTAATGAAAAACTGTTTTTT

clone_size: few
d_call: -
j_call: TRBJ1-1
v_call: TRBV29-1
cdr3_aa: CSVPKGQANTEAFF
cdr3_nt: TGCAGCGTCCCAAAGGGGCAGGCGAACACTGAAGCTTTCTTT

clone_size: -
d_call: -
j_call: TRBJ2-1
v_call: TRBV16
cdr3_aa: CASSLGTQVHEQFF
cdr3_nt: TGTGCCAGCAGCCTCGGGACTCAGGTCCATGAGCAGTTCTTC

clone_size: -
d_call: TRBD1
j_call: TRBJ2-7
v_call: TRBV2
cdr3_aa: CASSSRDRFYEQYF
cdr3_nt: TGTGCCAGCAGTTCCCGGGACAGATTCTACGAGCAGTACTTC

clone_size: -
d_call: -
j_call: TRBJ1-5
v_call: TRBV28
cdr3_aa: CASSWTLGQPQHF
cdr3_nt: TGTGCCAGCAGTTGGACTCTAGGGCAGCCCCAGCATTTT

clone_size: -
d_call: -
j_call: TRBJ1-3
v_call: TRBV30
cdr3_aa: CAWSTGAASGNTIYF
cdr3_nt: TGTGCCTGGAGTACTGGGGCAGCCTCTGGAAACACCATATATTTT

clone_size: -
d_call: -
j_call: TRBJ2-2
v_call: TRBV9
cdr3_aa: CASSVDPYSNTGELFF
cdr3_nt: TGTGCCAGCAGCGTCGACCCCTACTCGAACACCGGGGAGCTGTTTTTT

clone_size: -
d_call: -
j_call: TRBJ2-7
v_call: TRBV11-2
cdr3_aa: CASSLAWVGARYF
cdr3_nt: TGTGCCAGCAGCTTAGCCTGGGTAGGGGCTCGGTACTTC

clone_size: -
d_call: -
j_call: TRBJ1-2
v_call: TRBV28
cdr3_aa: CASSSPRSAHYGYTF
cdr3_nt: TGTGCCAGCAGCTCACCTCGGTCAGCACACTATGGCTACACCTTC

clone_size: -
d_call: TRBD2
j_call: TRBJ2-1
v_call: TRBV9
cdr3_aa: CASSVGVRVGLAGEGFYNEQFF
cdr3_nt: TGTGCCAGCAGCGTAGGAGTCCGGGTGGGACTAGCGGGAGAAGGGTTCTACAATGAGCAGTTCTTC

clone_size: -
d_call: -
j_call: TRBJ2-2
v_call: TRBV5-1
cdr3_aa: CASRSGTSLTGELFF
cdr3_nt: TGCGCCAGCCGCTCCGGGACATCCCTAACCGGGGAGCTGTTTTTT

clone_size: -
d_call: -
j_call: TRBJ1-4
v_call: TRBV4-3
cdr3_aa: CASSQEFDGRANEKLFF
cdr3_nt: TGCGCCAGCAGCCAAGAATTCGACGGCAGGGCTAATGAAAAACTGTTTTTT